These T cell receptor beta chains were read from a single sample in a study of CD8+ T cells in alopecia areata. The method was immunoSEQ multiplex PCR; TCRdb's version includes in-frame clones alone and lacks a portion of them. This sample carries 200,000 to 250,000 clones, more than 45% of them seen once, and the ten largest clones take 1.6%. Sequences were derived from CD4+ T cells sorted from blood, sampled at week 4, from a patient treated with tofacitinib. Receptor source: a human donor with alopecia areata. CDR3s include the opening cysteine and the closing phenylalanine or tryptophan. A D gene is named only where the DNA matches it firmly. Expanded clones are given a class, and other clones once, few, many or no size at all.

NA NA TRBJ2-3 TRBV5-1 TGCGCCAGCAGCTTGGCCTCGGAGGTGGGAGATACGCAGTATTTT CASSLASEVGDTQYF
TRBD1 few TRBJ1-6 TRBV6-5 TGTGCCAGCAGTTCGTCGCCGGGACAGGGTAATTCACCCCTCCACTTT CASSSSPGQGNSPLHF
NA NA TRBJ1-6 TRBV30 TGTGCCTGGAAAGAGGGTTTTATCCGTTCACCCCTCCACTTT CAWKEGFIRSPLHF
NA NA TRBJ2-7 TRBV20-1 TGCAGTGCTAGAGAGTTCTACGAGCAGTACTTC CSAREFYEQYF
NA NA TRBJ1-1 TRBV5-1 TGCGCCAGCAGCTTTGGGGGGAACACTGAAGCTTTCTTT CASSFGGNTEAFF
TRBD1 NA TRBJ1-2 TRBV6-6 TGTGCCAGCAGCCCGACAGGGGGCGGCTATGGCTACACCTTC CASSPTGGGYGYTF
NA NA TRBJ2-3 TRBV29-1 TGCAGCGTCGACAATCGAGTCACAGATACGCAGTATTTT CSVDNRVTDTQYF
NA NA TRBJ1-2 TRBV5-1 TGCGCCAGCAGCTTGGATGGGCAGGCAACCTATGGCTACACCTTC CASSLDGQATYGYTF
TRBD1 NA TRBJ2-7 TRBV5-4 TGTGCCAGCAGCGAAGGGACAGGTCTAACCTACGAGCAGTACTTC CASSEGTGLTYEQYF
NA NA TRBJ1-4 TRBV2 TGTGCCACCACAACAGAAGTAAATGAAAAACTGTTTTTT CATTTEVNEKLFF
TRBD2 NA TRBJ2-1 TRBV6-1 TGTGCCAGCAGGGGACTAGCGGGGACTCACAATGAGCAGTTCTTC CASRGLAGTHNEQFF
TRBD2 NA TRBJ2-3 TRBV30 TGTGCCTGGAGAGTTAGCGGGGGAAGCACAGATACGCAGTATTTT CAWRVSGGSTDTQYF
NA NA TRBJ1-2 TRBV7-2 TGTGCCAGCAGCTCGCAGGAGGGTAGCTATGGCTACACCTTC CASSSQEGSYGYTF
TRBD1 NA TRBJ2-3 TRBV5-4 TGTGCCAGCAGCTTGGGACAGGGGGCAGATACGCAGTATTTT CASSLGQGADTQYF
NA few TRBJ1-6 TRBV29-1 TGCAGCGTTAGCACGGGGGCAGGGGCTAATTCACCCCTCCACTTT CSVSTGAGANSPLHF
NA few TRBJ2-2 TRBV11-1 TGTGCCAGCTCGGGCTACACCGGGGAGCTGTTTTTT CASSGYTGELFF
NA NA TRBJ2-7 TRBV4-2 TGTGCCAGCAGCCCTGAGGCGGGGCCCTACGAGCAGTACTTC CASSPEAGPYEQYF
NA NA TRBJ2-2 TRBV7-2 TGTGCCAGCAGCCCCGGCAGACACGCCACCGGGGAGCTGTTTTTT CASSPGRHATGELFF
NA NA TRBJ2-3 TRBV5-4 TGTGCCAGCAGCTTGGAAGGGCCAAGCACAGATACGCAGTATTTT CASSLEGPSTDTQYF
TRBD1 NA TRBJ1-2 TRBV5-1 TGCGCCAGCAGCCCAGAACTGGGACAGGACTATGGCTACACCTTC CASSPELGQDYGYTF
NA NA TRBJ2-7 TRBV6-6 TGTGCCAGCAGCCGGGACGGATCAATATACGAGCAGTACTTC CASSRDGSIYEQYF